These 24 T cell receptor beta chains originate from one sample sequenced in a study of vaccination and CD4 T cells after COVID-19. Treatment noted: approximately 9-day PBMC culture with coronavirus spike peptide pools or control peptides (ViraFEST assay). These TCRs' antigens remain unknown. The Oncomine TCR Beta short-read assay was applied to DNA of cultured CD4+ T cells. One entry per CDR3 protein results from TCRdb running MiXCR on the PCR reads. The sample consists of tens of thousands of distinct CDR3 sequences, about 51% of them appearing once. Sample: CD4+ T cells from blood, cultured in vitro. These receptor sequences come from a human donor who had recovered from COVID-19.

The chain couples TRBV6-1 to TRBJ1-2, with TRBD1 identical over 10 bases. The CDR3 runs 15 residues. Unmatched junction bases numbered 7, after V lost 5 bases and J lost 4 bases. Germline CDR1 reads MNHNS; CDR2 reads SASEGT. The CDR3 region is CASSPRTGGRYGYTF. The CDR3 DNA follows: TGTGCCAGCAGTCCTCGGACAGGGGGACGCTATGGCTACACCTTC.

This chain uses TRBV20-1 with TRBJ2-7; D gene ambiguous. Germline V gene data show CDR1 as DFQATT and CDR2 as SNEGSKA (reference sequence). This CDR3 has 11 residues. Trimming removed 4 bases at V and 3 bases at J, with 7 bases between. The CDR3 here is CSATSDYEQYF. The CDR3 DNA is TGCAGTGCTACCTCAGACTACGAGCAGTACTTC.

This clonotype was seen only a few times. The genes are TRBV6-1 and TRBJ2-2; 9 bases align to TRBD2. The junction had 8 bases not matched to a gene; V was cut back by 2 bases and J by 7 bases. There are 16 residues in the CDR3. The germline V gene has CDR1 MNHNS and CDR2 SASEGT. CDR3 protein: CASSELASGTFGELFF. CDR3 in DNA: TGTGCCAGCAGTGAATTGGCTAGCGGGACCTTCGGGGAGCTGTTTTTT.

This rearrangement joins TRBV20-1 to TRBJ1-6; D is possibly TRBD1 (6 bases). The germline V gene encodes CDR1 DFQATT and CDR2 SNEGSKA (reference sequence). V lost 1 base to trimming and J lost 14 bases, with 24 bases between them. This CDR3 contains 16 residues. This CDR3 reads CSARGRWGRHIQALHF. CDR3 coding DNA: TGCAGTGCTAGAGGCCGCTGGGGGCGCCACATTCAGGCCCTCCACTTT.

The rearrangement joins TRBV5-1 to TRBJ2-7, with D perhaps matching TRBD2 (6 bases). This CDR3 comprises 16 residues. With 0 bases removed from V and 1 base from J, the gap between germline ends came to 14 bases. Germline CDR1 and CDR2: SGHRS and YFSETQ. The CDR3 is CASSLDPGVGSYEQYF. CDR3 nucleotides: TGCGCCAGCAGCTTGGACCCGGGGGTCGGTTCCTACGAGCAGTACTTC.

The chain has TRBV2 and TRBJ1-1, with D possibly TRBD1 on 6 matching bases. The CDR3 is made up of 14 amino acids. V was shortened by 7 bases and J by 0 bases, with 12 bases between the two germline ends. Germline CDR1 reads SNHLY; CDR2 reads FYNNEI. The CDR3 region has the DNA TGTGCCAGCAAGCGGGGGGCGTTGAACACTGAAGCTTTCTTT. As protein: CASKRGALNTEAFF.

The chain uses TRBV7-2 and TRBJ1-5, with D possibly being TRBD1 (5 bases). The CDR3 is 15 residues long. The germline V gene has CDR1 SGHTA and CDR2 FQGNSA. V gave up 5 bases and J gave up 5 bases, with 16 bases separating them. The DNA for the CDR3 is TGTGCCAGCAGCCAATTGGGGGGGACCTATCAGCCCCAGCATTTT. Its protein product is CASSQLGGTYQPQHF.

This clonotype came up a few times. The chain is built from TRBV10-1 and TRBJ1-1; 8 positions agree with TRBD1. Germline-derived CDR1 and CDR2 are WNHNN and SYGVQD (reference sequence). The J segment lost 0 bases and the V segment lost 6 bases, leaving 9 bases of the junction unmatched. The CDR3 runs 16 residues. As DNA, the CDR3 is TGCGCCAGCAGGGGTTGGACAGGGATGTTGAACACTGAAGCTTTCTTT. Protein product: CASRGWTGMLNTEAFF.

The rearrangement joins TRBV10-3 to TRBJ2-2; a possible D gene is TRBD2 (7 bases). Trimming left V 4 bases short and J 0 bases short, with 9 bases between. Germline V gene sequence: CDR1 ENHRY, CDR2 SYGVKD. CDR3 size: 15 residues. The CDR3 reads CAISAGGPNTGELFF. CDR3 DNA sequence: TGTGCCATCAGTGCGGGGGGCCCGAACACCGGGGAGCTGTTTTTT.

This clonotype has only a few counts. The DNA for the CDR3 is TGTGCCATCAAAACTAGCGGGGGGAGCACAGATACGCAGTATTTT. It is translated as CAIKTSGGSTDTQYF. V gene TRBV10-3 combines with J gene TRBJ2-3; 12 bases align to TRBD2. Germline CDR1 and CDR2: ENHRY and SYGVKD. J lost 0 bases, V lost 7 bases, and 2 bases had no gene match. CDR3 size: 15 residues.

This clonotype has only a few counts. The V and J genes are TRBV12-3 or TRBV12-4 and TRBJ1-1; D is perhaps TRBD1 (6 bases). The CDR3 contains 12 residues. V lost 6 bases and J 4 bases, leaving 9 bases between the germline ends. This CDR3 is CASSRTATEAFF. As DNA, the CDR3 is TGTGCCAGCAGCCGGACAGCCACTGAAGCTTTCTTT.

This clonotype was picked up a small number of times. This sequence joins TRBV20-1 and TRBJ1-2; 7 nucleotides match TRBD1. Germline lookup yields CDR1 DFQATT and CDR2 SNEGSKA (reference sequence). The CDR3 extends over 15 amino acids. V was clipped by 1 base and J by 0 bases; unmatched bases: 5. CDR3 residues: CSARAPGQTNYGYTF. The CDR3 nucleotides are TGCAGTGCTAGAGCCCCGGGACAGACTAACTATGGCTACACCTTC.

The chain has TRBV6-1 and TRBJ1-4; D gene uncertain. The CDR3 totals 14 residues. Germline assignment: CDR1 MNHNS and CDR2 SASEGT. With 6 bases removed from V and 10 bases from J, the gap between germline ends came to 18 bases. CDR3 bases: TGTGCCAGCAGCCCACAACTGACGTTGGGAAAACTGTTTTTT. It yields the protein CASSPQLTLGKLFF.

The chain combines TRBV7-9 with TRBJ1-6; D gene uncertain. CDR1 is SEHNR and CDR2 is FQNEAQ in the germline V gene (reference sequence). CDR3 length: 12 residues. The ends were cut back, 2 bases at V and 7 bases at J, with 3 bases in the middle. CDR3 in amino acids: CASSLPNSPLHF. The CDR3 bases are TGTGCCAGCAGCTTACCCAATTCACCCCTCCACTTT. The full variable domain, rest sourced from reference TRBV7-9 and TRBJ1-6, is DTGVSQNPRHKITKRGQNVTFRCDPISEHNRLYWYRQTLGQGPEFLTYFQNEAQLEKSRLLSDRFSAERPKGSFSTLEIQRTEQGDSAMYLCASSLPNSPLHFGNGTRLTVT.

The chain joins TRBV27 to TRBJ1-5; D remains unclear. Looked up from germline, CDR1 is MNHEY and CDR2 is SMNVEV (reference sequence). The CDR3 length is 15 residues. V gave up 0 bases and J gave up 2 bases, with 8 bases separating them. The CDR3 reads CASSLSPGGNQPQHF. The CDR3 DNA sequence: TGTGCCAGCAGTTTATCGCCTGGAGGCAATCAGCCCCAGCATTTT.

A few counts support this clonotype. DNA for the CDR3: TGTGCCAGTAGTTCCCTTGGCGGGGCCTCCTACAATGAGCAGTTCTTC. It encodes CASSSLGGASYNEQFF. The chain employs TRBV19 and TRBJ2-1; weak D call: TRBD2 (6 bases). Trimming took off 5 bases at V and 0 bases at J, with 14 bases between the two ends. This CDR3 has 16 residues. Germline CDR1 is LNHDA and CDR2 is SQIVND (reference sequence).

This clonotype has just one count. This rearrangement joins TRBV6-1 to TRBJ1-4; a weak D match, TRBD1 (6 bases). The CDR3 sequence is 14 residues long. CDR1 and CDR2 (germline): MNHNS, SASEGT. The V and J ends lost 6 bases and 1 base respectively, with 9 bases between them. CDR3 in amino acids: CASRKGETNEKLFF. CDR3 nucleotides: TGTGCCAGCAGGAAGGGGGAAACTAATGAAAAACTGTTTTTT.

This chain uses TRBV9 with TRBJ2-1, with a weak D call TRBD2 (6 bases). Trimming removed 3 bases at V and 3 bases at J, with 13 bases between. Germline V gene sequence: CDR1 SGDLS, CDR2 YYNGEE. CDR3 length: 15 amino acids. The CDR3 loop is CASSARDFLYNEQFF. CDR3 in DNA: TGTGCCAGCAGCGCCCGGGACTTCCTCTACAATGAGCAGTTCTTC. The whole variable domain, remainder taken from reference TRBV9 and TRBJ2-1, is DSGVTQTPKHLITATGQRVTLRCSPRSGDLSVYWYQQSLDQGLQFLIQYYNGEERAKGNILERFSAQQFPDLHSELNLSSLELGDSALYFCASSARDFLYNEQFFGPGTRLTVL.

The chain combines TRBV6-1 with TRBJ1-6; no reliable D call. Germline assignment: CDR1 MNHNS and CDR2 SASEGT. The CDR3 length is 13 residues. The V end was cut by 2 bases, the J end by 7 bases, with 6 bases between. In DNA form, the CDR3 reads TGTGCCAGCAGTGAAACAGACAATTCACCCCTCCACTTT. Encoded protein: CASSETDNSPLHF.

CDR3 region: CASSGIAGGKETQYF. Here the CDR3 DNA reads TGTGCCAGCAGTGGAATAGCGGGGGGGAAGGAGACCCAGTACTTC. The chain recombines TRBV12-3 or TRBV12-4 with TRBJ2-5, with 11 bases lining up with TRBD2. This CDR3 comprises 15 residues. The V and J ends lost 5 bases and 5 bases, in that order; junction bases with no gene match: 7.

The rearrangement joins TRBV6-2 or TRBV6-3 to TRBJ2-7; a weak D match, TRBD1 (6 bases). Germline CDR1 reads MNHEY; CDR2 reads SVGEGT. The germline V and J ends were trimmed by 5 bases and 0 bases, with 11 bases remaining between them. The length of the CDR3 is 14 residues. The CDR3 is CASSQQGSSYEQYF. The CDR3 DNA follows: TGTGCCAGCAGTCAGCAGGGGTCCTCCTACGAGCAGTACTTC.

The V and J genes are TRBV6-1 and TRBJ1-1; D gene unclear. Trimming left V 6 bases short and J 1 base short, with 9 bases between. Germline V gene lookup returns CDR1 MNHNS and CDR2 SASEGT. The CDR3 spans 13 residues. The CDR3 nucleotides are TGTGCCAGCAGCCCCTTAGGGAACACTGAAGCTTTCTTT. Translating gives CASSPLGNTEAFF.

The CDR3 nucleotides are TGTGCCAGCAGCCAAGTCGGAGGACATAGTAGCAATCAGCCCCAGCATTTT. Amino acid sequence: CASSQVGGHSSNQPQHF. The V gene is TRBV6-2 or TRBV6-3, the J gene TRBJ1-5, with a possible D match to TRBD1 (5 bases). CDR1 and CDR2 from the germline V gene are MNHEY and SVGEGT. Trimming took off 6 bases at V and 0 bases at J, with 18 bases between the two ends. The CDR3 extends over 17 amino acids.

V is TRBV5-4 and J is TRBJ2-1, with TRBD2 as a possible D gene (5 bases). The CDR3 extends over 14 amino acids. The V gene's germline CDR1 is SGHNT and CDR2 YYREEE (reference sequence). Trimming removed 7 bases from V and 5 bases from J, with 16 bases in between. CDR3 coding DNA: TGTGCCAGCCGTCGGGGATCAACAGACAATGAGCAGTTCTTC. Its translation: CASRRGSTDNEQFF.